A single sample gave rise to the 8 T cell receptor beta chains below, sequenced in a study of CD8 T cells in Susac syndrome. An input of about 0.45 to 1 ug of RNA was subjected to reverse transcription using random hexamers. TCRdb re-called the immunoSEQ multiplex PCR reads through MiXCR, storing one row per CDR3 protein. This sample has some 200,000 distinct CDR3 sequences; just under 95% occur once, and the top ten carry around 0.16%. The sequencing sample was made of CD8+ T cells from PBMCs. Every receptor here comes from a human donor with Susac syndrome.

The CDR3 DNA follows: TGTGCCAGCAGGGGCCGAGGGCTAGCGGGACAAACCCGAAGCACAGATACGCAGTATTTT. This encodes CASRGRGLAGQTRSTDTQYF. V and J are TRBV11-1 and TRBJ2-3, with 9 bases fitting TRBD2. The ends lost 6 bases at V and 0 bases at J; junction bases unmatched: 19. The CDR3 contains 20 residues. CDR1 and CDR2 (germline): SGHAT, FQDESV (reference sequence).

V gene TRBV7-8 combines with J gene TRBJ1-3, with D perhaps matching TRBD1 (5 bases). The CDR3 consists of 16 residues. The germline gives CDR1 SGHVS, CDR2 FQNEAQ. Deletions cut 2 bases from V and 3 bases from J, with 14 bases between. CDR3 sequence (DNA): TGTGCCAGCAGCTTATCCGTGGGGGTATATGGAAACACCATATATTTT. Translation gives CASSLSVGVYGNTIYF.

This sequence joins TRBV29-1 and TRBJ2-1; 7 bases fit TRBD2. CDR1 is SQVTM, CDR2 ANQGSEA, per germline. J gave up 2 bases and V 5 bases, and 9 bases lay outside the gene matches. CDR3 length: 15 residues. The CDR3 sequence is CSVPEAGVTYNEQFF. CDR3 nucleotide sequence: TGCAGCGTTCCGGAGGCGGGAGTGACCTACAATGAGCAGTTCTTC.

The DNA for the CDR3 is TGTGCCAGCAAGACTAGCGGCAGGTTATACGAGCAGTACTTC. This sequence encodes CASKTSGRLYEQYF. V is TRBV6-2 or TRBV6-3 and J is TRBJ2-7, with 9 bases identical to TRBD2. Germline V gene data show CDR1 as MNHEY and CDR2 as SVGEGT. CDR3 size: 14 residues. Losses at the gene ends were 7 bases for V and 4 bases for J; bases not matched to a gene: 8.

The rearrangement uses TRBV19 and TRBJ1-5; unclear D gene. CDR3 length: 13 residues. With 3 bases removed from V and 7 bases from J, the gap between germline ends came to 10 bases. CDR1 is LNHDA, CDR2 SQIVND, per germline (reference sequence). The CDR3 DNA follows: TGTGCCAGTAGTATGTACTTGAGACAGCCCCAGCATTTT. This translates into CASSMYLRQPQHF.

J is TRBJ2-2 and V is TRBV5-1; 9 bases are a match to TRBD1. CDR1 is SGHRS and CDR2 is YFSETQ in the germline V gene. CDR3 length: 16 amino acids. J lost 0 bases, V lost 8 bases, and 8 bases had no gene match. This chain's CDR3 is CASPPGQGSNTGELFF. CDR3 DNA: TGCGCCAGTCCCCCGGGACAGGGCTCGAACACCGGGGAGCTGTTTTTT.

The gene calls are TRBV20-1 and TRBJ2-4, with 8 nucleotides matching TRBD2. The CDR3 contains 15 residues. CDR1 is DFQATT and CDR2 is SNEGSKA in the germline V gene (reference sequence). V was pared by 4 bases and J by 0 bases, with 5 bases of the junction left unmatched. Here the CDR3 reads CSAIKREIAKNIQYF. DNA for the CDR3: TGCAGTGCTATCAAGCGGGAGATAGCCAAAAACATTCAGTACTTC.

The J gene is TRBJ1-5, the V gene TRBV18; no definite D call. V lost 4 bases and J lost 1, with 5 bases in between. The CDR3 runs to 13 residues. In germline, CDR1 is KGHSH, CDR2 LQKENI. CDR3 region: CASSQDSNQPQHF. CDR3 nucleotides: TGTGCCAGCTCACAGGACAGCAATCAGCCCCAGCATTTT. The full variable domain, completed using reference TRBV18 and TRBJ1-5, is NAGVMQNPRHLVRRRGQEARLRCSPMKGHSHVYWYRQLPEEGLKFMVYLQKENIIDESGMPKERFSAEFPKEGPSILRIQQVVRGDSAAYFCASSQDSNQPQHFGDGTRLSIL.